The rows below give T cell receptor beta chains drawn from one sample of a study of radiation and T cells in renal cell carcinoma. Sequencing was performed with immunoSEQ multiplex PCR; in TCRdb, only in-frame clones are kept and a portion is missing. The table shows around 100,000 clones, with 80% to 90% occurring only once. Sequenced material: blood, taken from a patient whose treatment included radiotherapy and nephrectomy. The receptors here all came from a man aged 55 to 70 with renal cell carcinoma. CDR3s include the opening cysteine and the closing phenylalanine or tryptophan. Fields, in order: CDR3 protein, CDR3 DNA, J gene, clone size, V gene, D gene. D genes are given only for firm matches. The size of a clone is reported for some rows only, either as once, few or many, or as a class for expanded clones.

CDR3 protein: CASSDPIRGGEQFF
CDR3 DNA: TGTGCCAGCAGTGACCCCATTAGGGGTGGCGAGCAGTTCTTC
J gene: TRBJ2-1
clone size: -
V gene: TRBV6-4
D gene: -

CDR3 protein: CASSPRESSYNEQFF
CDR3 DNA: TGTGCCAGCTCACCACGGGAAAGCTCCTACAATGAGCAGTTCTTC
J gene: TRBJ2-1
clone size: -
V gene: TRBV18
D gene: -

CDR3 protein: CASSEPWTGANEQYF
CDR3 DNA: TGTGCCAGCAGTGAACCTTGGACAGGGGCCAACGAGCAGTACTTC
J gene: TRBJ2-7
clone size: -
V gene: TRBV2
D gene: TRBD1

CDR3 protein: CASSPGPSSGNTIYF
CDR3 DNA: TGCGCCAGCAGCCCCGGACCAAGCTCTGGAAACACCATATATTTT
J gene: TRBJ1-3
clone size: -
V gene: TRBV5-1
D gene: -

CDR3 protein: CTSSQEELGRSSYGYTF
CDR3 DNA: TGCACCAGCAGCCAAGAAGAGCTTGGCAGGTCGTCGTATGGCTACACCTTC
J gene: TRBJ1-2
clone size: few
V gene: TRBV1
D gene: -

CDR3 protein: CASSVEGTYNEQFF
CDR3 DNA: TGTGCCAGCAGCGTAGAGGGGACGTACAATGAGCAGTTCTTC
J gene: TRBJ2-1
clone size: -
V gene: TRBV9
D gene: -

CDR3 protein: CASSLSGNPSYNEQFF
CDR3 DNA: TGTGCCAGCAGCTTAAGCGGGAATCCCTCCTACAATGAGCAGTTCTTC
J gene: TRBJ2-1
clone size: -
V gene: TRBV11-2
D gene: TRBD2

CDR3 protein: CASSPPEEWEQYF
CDR3 DNA: TGTGCCAGCAGCCCACCCGAGGAATGGGAGCAGTACTTC
J gene: TRBJ2-7
clone size: -
V gene: TRBV7-9
D gene: -

CDR3 protein: CASSYSSGGGELFF
CDR3 DNA: TGTGCCAGCAGTTATTCTAGCGGGGGAGGGGAGCTGTTTTTT
J gene: TRBJ2-2
clone size: -
V gene: TRBV6-5
D gene: TRBD2

CDR3 protein: CASSLGGGGLALEQYF
CDR3 DNA: TGTGCCAGCAGCTTGGGAGGCGGGGGACTCGCGCTGGAGCAGTACTTC
J gene: TRBJ2-7
clone size: few
V gene: TRBV5-4
D gene: TRBD2

CDR3 protein: CASSLSTMGETQYF
CDR3 DNA: TGTGCCAGCAGTTTGTCCACGATGGGAGAGACCCAGTACTTC
J gene: TRBJ2-5
clone size: -
V gene: TRBV6-5
D gene: -

CDR3 protein: CASSLFSRPGFVAGELFF
CDR3 DNA: TGTGCCAGCAGTTTATTCTCACGCCCCGGGTTTGTTGCCGGGGAGCTGTTTTTT
J gene: TRBJ2-2
clone size: -
V gene: TRBV28
D gene: -

CDR3 protein: CASSLRLGETGELFF
CDR3 DNA: TGTGCCAGCAGCCTCCGACTGGGTGAAACCGGGGAGCTGTTTTTT
J gene: TRBJ2-2
clone size: -
V gene: TRBV7-8
D gene: -

CDR3 protein: CASSLRRQDEQFF
CDR3 DNA: TGTGCCAGCAGCTTAAGACGACAGGATGAGCAGTTCTTC
J gene: TRBJ2-1
clone size: -
V gene: TRBV7-9
D gene: -

CDR3 protein: CASSLLGLKNTEAFF
CDR3 DNA: TGCGCCAGCAGCTTGTTGGGTTTGAAGAACACTGAAGCTTTCTTT
J gene: TRBJ1-1
clone size: -
V gene: TRBV5-1
D gene: -

CDR3 protein: CASSQDGLAEGWQFF
CDR3 DNA: TGCGCCAGCAGCCAAGATGGGCTAGCTGAAGGGTGGCAGTTCTTC
J gene: TRBJ2-1
clone size: -
V gene: TRBV4-3
D gene: -

CDR3 protein: CASSIPSGKNIQYF
CDR3 DNA: TGTGCCAGTAGTATCCCTTCGGGCAAAAACATTCAGTACTTC
J gene: TRBJ2-4
clone size: -
V gene: TRBV19
D gene: -

CDR3 protein: CASIMNTEAFF
CDR3 DNA: TGTGCCAGTATTATGAACACTGAAGCTTTCTTT
J gene: TRBJ1-1
clone size: -
V gene: TRBV6-5
D gene: -

CDR3 protein: CASRPKGHNSYEQYF
CDR3 DNA: TGTGCCAGTAGGCCAAAGGGACACAACTCCTACGAGCAGTACTTC
J gene: TRBJ2-7
clone size: -
V gene: TRBV19
D gene: -

CDR3 protein: CAITDTWAERGYMNTEAFF
CDR3 DNA: TGTGCCATCACTGACACTTGGGCCGAAAGGGGCTACATGAACACTGAAGCTTTCTTT
J gene: TRBJ1-1
clone size: few
V gene: TRBV10-3
D gene: -

CDR3 protein: CASSYLGTLDTQYF
CDR3 DNA: TGTGCCAGCAGTTACCTAGGGACTTTAGATACGCAGTATTTT
J gene: TRBJ2-3
clone size: -
V gene: TRBV6-6
D gene: -

CDR3 protein: CASSLGTPPREKLFF
CDR3 DNA: TGTGCCAGCAGCTTAGGGACCCCTCCGCGGGAAAAACTGTTTTTT
J gene: TRBJ1-4
clone size: -
V gene: TRBV7-2
D gene: -

CDR3 protein: CASSLVGNTGELFF
CDR3 DNA: TGTGCCAGCAGCTTAGTGGGGAACACCGGGGAGCTGTTTTTT
J gene: TRBJ2-2
clone size: -
V gene: TRBV11-2
D gene: -

CDR3 protein: CASSPGTSGSYEQYF
CDR3 DNA: TGTGCCAGCAGTCCAGGGACTAGCGGGAGCTACGAGCAGTACTTC
J gene: TRBJ2-7
clone size: -
V gene: TRBV6-1
D gene: TRBD2

CDR3 protein: CASSKGTGGDQPQHF
CDR3 DNA: TGTGCCAGCAGCAAGGGGACAGGTGGTGATCAGCCCCAGCATTTT
J gene: TRBJ1-5
clone size: -
V gene: TRBV5-4
D gene: TRBD1

CDR3 protein: CASSSSDGGGETQYF
CDR3 DNA: TGCGCCAGCAGCTCCTCGGACGGAGGGGGAGAGACCCAGTACTTC
J gene: TRBJ2-5
clone size: few
V gene: TRBV5-1
D gene: -

CDR3 protein: CAKPKGMGRHSGNTIYF
CDR3 DNA: TGTGCCAAGCCCAAAGGGATGGGACGCCACTCTGGAAACACCATATATTTT
J gene: TRBJ1-3
clone size: -
V gene: TRBV28
D gene: -

CDR3 protein: CASSQEGARQGEQFF
CDR3 DNA: TGTGCCAGCAGCCAAGAAGGGGCCAGACAAGGGGAGCAGTTCTTC
J gene: TRBJ2-1
clone size: -
V gene: TRBV4-2
D gene: -

CDR3 protein: CASSRGAGGIYNEQFF
CDR3 DNA: TGTGCCAGCAGCCGGGGAGCGGGAGGGATATACAATGAGCAGTTCTTC
J gene: TRBJ2-1
clone size: -
V gene: TRBV9
D gene: TRBD2

CDR3 protein: CASSLGQVNQPQHF
CDR3 DNA: TGTGCCAGCAGCTTGGGACAGGTCAATCAGCCCCAGCATTTT
J gene: TRBJ1-5
clone size: -
V gene: TRBV7-9
D gene: TRBD1

CDR3 protein: CASSYSNWRGNYGYTF
CDR3 DNA: TGTGCCAGCAGTTACTCGAATTGGCGGGGGAATTATGGCTACACCTTC
J gene: TRBJ1-2
clone size: -
V gene: TRBV6-5
D gene: -

CDR3 protein: CATSRDVGLAGNEQFF
CDR3 DNA: TGTGCCACCAGCAGAGATGTGGGACTAGCCGGCAATGAGCAGTTCTTC
J gene: TRBJ2-1
clone size: -
V gene: TRBV15
D gene: TRBD2

CDR3 protein: CASSLAHRETQYF
CDR3 DNA: TGTGCCAGCAGCTTAGCACACCGGGAGACCCAGTACTTC
J gene: TRBJ2-5
clone size: -
V gene: TRBV7-3
D gene: -

CDR3 protein: CASSPLGGNTEAFF
CDR3 DNA: TGCGCCAGCAGCCCCTTAGGGGGGAACACTGAAGCTTTCTTT
J gene: TRBJ1-1
clone size: -
V gene: TRBV5-1
D gene: -

CDR3 protein: CASSVLAGANEQFF
CDR3 DNA: TGCGCCAGCAGTGTTCTAGCGGGAGCGAATGAGCAGTTCTTC
J gene: TRBJ2-1
clone size: -
V gene: TRBV10-1
D gene: TRBD2

CDR3 protein: CSVGGMPSGSYEQYF
CDR3 DNA: TGCAGCGTTGGAGGGATGCCTAGCGGGTCCTACGAGCAGTACTTC
J gene: TRBJ2-7
clone size: -
V gene: TRBV29-1
D gene: TRBD2

CDR3 protein: CASSYREQGYEQYF
CDR3 DNA: TGTGCCAGCAGTTACCGAGAACAGGGTTACGAGCAGTACTTC
J gene: TRBJ2-7
clone size: -
V gene: TRBV6-5
D gene: -

CDR3 protein: CSTRDSEETQYF
CDR3 DNA: TGCAGCACGAGGGACAGCGAAGAGACCCAGTACTTC
J gene: TRBJ2-5
clone size: -
V gene: TRBV29-1
D gene: TRBD1

CDR3 protein: CASSVPSSVNEQFF
CDR3 DNA: TGTGCCAGCAGTGTCCCCTCTAGTGTGAATGAGCAGTTCTTC
J gene: TRBJ2-1
clone size: -
V gene: TRBV2
D gene: -

CDR3 protein: CASSSAGQGTEAFF
CDR3 DNA: TGCGCCAGCAGCTCGGCAGGCCAGGGCACTGAAGCTTTCTTT
J gene: TRBJ1-1
clone size: -
V gene: TRBV5-1
D gene: -

CDR3 protein: CASSQPAQRTNTGELFF
CDR3 DNA: TGCGCCAGCAGCCAACCGGCCCAGCGGACGAACACCGGGGAGCTGTTTTTT
J gene: TRBJ2-2
clone size: -
V gene: TRBV4-1
D gene: -

CDR3 protein: CASVGLAPNEQFF
CDR3 DNA: TGTGCCAGTGTGGGACTAGCGCCCAATGAGCAGTTCTTC
J gene: TRBJ2-1
clone size: -
V gene: TRBV18
D gene: TRBD2

CDR3 protein: CASSEAPRHDSWIRFHYGYTF
CDR3 DNA: TGTGCCAGCAGTGAAGCCCCCAGACATGACAGTTGGATAAGATTCCACTATGGCTACACCTTC
J gene: TRBJ1-2
clone size: -
V gene: TRBV6-1
D gene: -

CDR3 protein: CASNGKDRGRNEKLFF
CDR3 DNA: TGTGCCAGTAATGGAAAGGACAGGGGGCGAAATGAAAAACTGTTTTTT
J gene: TRBJ1-4
clone size: -
V gene: TRBV19
D gene: TRBD1

CDR3 protein: CASSLVLGRFF
CDR3 DNA: TGTGCCAGCAGCTTAGTTCTGGGACGGTTCTTC
J gene: TRBJ2-1
clone size: -
V gene: TRBV11-2
D gene: -

CDR3 protein: CASSEGRAHNQPQHF
CDR3 DNA: TGTGCCAGCAGTGAAGGCAGGGCCCACAATCAGCCCCAGCATTTT
J gene: TRBJ1-5
clone size: -
V gene: TRBV2
D gene: -

CDR3 protein: CASSFRQGSGDTQYF
CDR3 DNA: TGTGCCAGCAGTTTTAGACAGGGTAGTGGGGATACGCAGTATTTT
J gene: TRBJ2-3
clone size: -
V gene: TRBV28
D gene: TRBD1

CDR3 protein: CASSDPPGVGNQPQHF
CDR3 DNA: TGTGCCAGCAGTGACCCCCCAGGGGTAGGCAATCAGCCCCAGCATTTT
J gene: TRBJ1-5
clone size: once
V gene: TRBV6-1
D gene: -

CDR3 protein: CAWSSKDSQETQYF
CDR3 DNA: TGTGCCTGGAGCTCTAAAGACAGCCAAGAGACCCAGTACTTC
J gene: TRBJ2-5
clone size: once
V gene: TRBV30
D gene: -

CDR3 protein: CASSPDRKYEQYF
CDR3 DNA: TGTGCCAGCTCGCCGGATCGGAAATACGAGCAGTACTTC
J gene: TRBJ2-7
clone size: -
V gene: TRBV18
D gene: -

CDR3 protein: CASSKRPDRGGTGELFF
CDR3 DNA: TGTGCCAGCAGCAAACGGCCCGACAGGGGAGGCACCGGGGAGCTGTTTTTT
J gene: TRBJ2-2
clone size: -
V gene: TRBV21-1
D gene: -